This TCR beta chain is from a study of blood T cell repertoires in COVID-19. Background on the study: Donors in the United States, Italy and Spain gave samples during acute or convalescent COVID-19. PBMCs, B-cell-depleted T cells, or T cells were the source of the cDNA or gDNA that made up the material.

The authors' processing: Scientists estimated how many nucleated cells there were by amplifying reference gene primers. Clones were sequenced by immunoSEQ multiplex PCR, and TCRdb holds only the in-frame ones, with some missing. D and trimming come from the DNA, and the V and J calls and clone size come from that table. The sample lists approximately 89,000 clones, about 85% occurring once. This CDR3 contains 12 residues. CDR1 SEHNR and CDR2 FQNEAQ come from the germline V gene (reference sequence). The V segment lost 8 bases and the J segment 6 bases; nucleotides outside the gene matches: 5. This clone appeared a single time.

The J gene is TRBJ2-3, the V gene TRBV7-9; 7 nucleotides agree with TRBD1. This clonotype was sampled from a man between 65 and 85 years old with acute or convalescent COVID-19. The specimen was peripheral blood. This chain's CDR3 is CASAIQGDTQYF. In DNA, the CDR3 is TGTGCCAGCGCGATACAGGGGGATACGCAGTATTTT.